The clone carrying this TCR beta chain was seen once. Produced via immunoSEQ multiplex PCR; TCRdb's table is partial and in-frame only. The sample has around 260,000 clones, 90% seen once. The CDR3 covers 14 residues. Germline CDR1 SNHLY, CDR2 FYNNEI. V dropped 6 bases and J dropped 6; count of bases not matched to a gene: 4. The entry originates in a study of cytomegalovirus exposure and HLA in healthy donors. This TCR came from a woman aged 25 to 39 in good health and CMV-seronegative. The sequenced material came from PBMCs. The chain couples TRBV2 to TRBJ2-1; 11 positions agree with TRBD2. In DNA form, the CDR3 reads TGTGCCAGCAGAAAGACTAGCGGGGTCAATGAGCAGTTCTTC. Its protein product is CASRKTSGVNEQFF.